Presented here are 32 T cell receptor beta chains from one specimen sequenced in a study of tumor-infiltrating lymphocytes in oesophageal squamous cell carcinoma. One entry per CDR3 protein, called by TCRdb with MiXCR from the PCR reads. The sample shows 10,000 or so distinct CDR3 sequences, 58% of them seen only once. Sequencing used esophageal tumor tissue. Receptors were obtained from a female donor with esophageal squamous cell carcinoma.

The V call is TRBV6-9, the J call TRBJ2-2; D gene unclear. Trimming shortened V by 4 bases and J by 6 bases, and 9 bases separated the two germline ends. The germline V gene has CDR1 MNHGY and CDR2 SVAAGI. This CDR3 spans 13 amino acids. CDR3 in amino acids: CASSSPRAGELFF. CDR3 in DNA: TGTGCCAGCAGTTCCCCCCGAGCCGGGGAGCTGTTTTTT.

This clonotype is medium-sized in the sample. This chain joins TRBV27 and TRBJ2-7; D not certain. The germline CDR1 and CDR2 sequences are MNHEY and SMNVEV (reference sequence). The V end was cut by 4 bases, the J end by 5 bases, with 15 bases between. This CDR3 comprises 14 residues. This CDR3 reads CASSSSLESNEQYF. CDR3 nucleotide sequence: TGTGCCAGCAGTTCGTCTTTGGAGTCCAACGAGCAGTACTTC.

This rearrangement joins TRBV6-2 or TRBV6-3 to TRBJ2-3; the D gene is possibly TRBD2 (5 bases). Per the germline V gene, CDR1 is MNHEY and CDR2 is SVGEGT. V lost 4 bases to trimming and J lost 2 bases, with 10 bases between them. The CDR3 sequence is 14 residues long. DNA of the CDR3: TGTGCCAGCAGTTGGGAGACGGCCACAGATACGCAGTATTTT. Residues: CASSWETATDTQYF.

The chain couples TRBV6-6 to TRBJ2-1; D perhaps matches TRBD1 (5 bases). The CDR3 is 16 residues long. Germline CDR1 reads MNHNY; CDR2 reads SVGAGI (reference sequence). The V gene lost 5 bases and the J gene lost 0 bases, with 14 bases spanning the gap. The CDR3 protein is CASSDIQGRSYNEQFF. DNA of the CDR3: TGTGCCAGCAGTGATATCCAGGGTCGCTCCTACAATGAGCAGTTCTTC.

The chain has TRBV7-6 and TRBJ2-7, with D possibly being TRBD2 (5 bases). The J call may be incorrect, as the DNA end agrees better with TRBJ2-1. This CDR3 contains 14 residues. Germline CDR1 is SGHVS and CDR2 is FNYEAQ. Here the CDR3 reads CASSSREFGNEQFF. CDR3 coding DNA: TGTGCCAGCAGCTCCCGGGAATTTGGGAATGAGCAGTTCTTC.

This clonotype was recorded a few times. The chain joins TRBV6-1 to TRBJ2-3; tentatively, D is TRBD2 (6 bases). The germline V gene has CDR1 MNHNS and CDR2 SASEGT. The V end was cut by 4 bases, the J end by 2 bases, with 10 bases between. The CDR3 is made up of 14 amino acids. The CDR3 reads CASSATSSTDTQYF. DNA of the CDR3: TGTGCCAGCAGTGCGACTAGTTCCACAGATACGCAGTATTTT.

This clonotype has at least ten counts. The chain uses TRBV6-1 and TRBJ2-1; no reliable D call. The J call may not be correct, given that the DNA end is closer to TRBJ2-7. Germline V gene data show CDR1 as MNHNS and CDR2 as SASEGT. This CDR3 region has 13 residues. CDR3 in amino acids: CASSVTAYNEQYF. The CDR3 region has the DNA TGTGCCAGCAGCGTAACAGCTTACAATGAGCAGTACTTC.

The chain carries TRBV6-1 and TRBJ2-1; no clear D. Near its end, the DNA agrees better with TRBJ2-7, so the J call may be wrong. Germline assignment: CDR1 MNHNS and CDR2 SASEGT. CDR3 length equals 13 residues. CDR3 coding DNA: TGTGCCAGCAGGGACGACTCTGGGTGGGAGCAGTACTTC. This sequence encodes CASRDDSGWEQYF.

This clonotype was seen many times. J is TRBJ2-7 and V is TRBV5-6; possible D gene TRBD1, 6 bases. Trimming stripped 4 bases from V and 3 bases from J, with 14 bases between. This CDR3 contains 14 residues. Germline-derived CDR1 and CDR2 are SGHDT and YYEEEE. CDR3 loop: CASSRDTAFYEQYF. CDR3 bases: TGTGCCAGCAGCAGGGACACCGCCTTCTACGAGCAGTACTTC.

This clonotype was counted many times. This sequence joins TRBV7-2 and TRBJ2-3; 7 bases match TRBD2. V was clipped by 4 bases and J by 0 bases; unmatched bases: 4. In germline, CDR1 is SGHTA, CDR2 FQGNSA. This CDR3 has 15 residues. The CDR3 loop is CASSSKRGSTDTQYF. CDR3 sequence (DNA): TGTGCCAGCAGCTCGAAGCGGGGCAGCACAGATACGCAGTATTTT.

On this clonotype: Likely a read error: the CDR3 ends without its conserved phenylalanine or tryptophan. It is unclear where the CDR3 begins or ends on the DNA, so no DNA is shown, and the CDR3 is as TCRdb lists it. The J gene is TRBJ2-1, the V gene TRBV10-3; the table's TRBD2 call for D was not verified on the DNA. CDR1 and CDR2 (germline): ENHRY, SYGVKD. The CDR3 spans 17 amino acids, including both terminal residues. This chain's CDR3 is CAISDPGRSSYEQYFGN.

This clonotype occurred a few times. The chain carries TRBV7-9 and TRBJ2-3; 7 bases line up with TRBD1. Trimming took 1 base from V and 5 from J; bases not matched to a gene: 3. Per germline, CDR1 SEHNR and CDR2 FQNEAQ (reference sequence). The CDR3 is 14 amino acids. CDR3 residues: CASSLGQGKDTQYF. CDR3 sequence (DNA): TGTGCCAGCAGCTTAGGACAGGGTAAAGATACGCAGTATTTT.

The DNA for the CDR3 is TGTGCCACCAGTGGGGGGCGGGGGACCTACGAGCAGTACTTC. Amino acid sequence: CATSGGRGTYEQYF. The chain couples TRBV24-1 to TRBJ2-4; the D gene is possibly TRBD2 (7 bases). Matching the DNA end better, TRBJ2-7 makes the J call doubtful. Per germline, CDR1 KGHDR and CDR2 SFDVKD. The length of the CDR3 is 14 residues.

This clonotype was observed at least ten times. This chain links TRBV7-8 with TRBJ2-2; 11 nucleotides agree with TRBD2. The CDR3 has 15 residues. Unmatched junction bases numbered 6, after V lost 4 bases and J lost 8 bases. CDR1 and CDR2 (germline): SGHVS, FQNEAQ. CDR3 DNA: TGTGCCAGCAGCTACCTGACTAGCGGGAAGGGGGAGCTGTTTTTT. This translates into CASSYLTSGKGELFF. The whole variable domain, filled in from reference TRBV7-8 and TRBJ2-2, reads GAGVSQSPRYKVAKRGQDVALRCDPISGHVSLFWYQQALGQGPEFLTYFQNEAQLDKSGLPSDRFFAERPEGSVSTLKIQRTQQEDSAVYLCASSYLTSGKGELFFGEGSRLTVL.

This chain connects TRBV7-2 to TRBJ2-4; either TRBD1 or TRBD2 may fit D (5 bases each). The last part of the DNA fits TRBJ2-5 better; the J call may be wrong. The CDR3 spans 15 residues. Germline V CDR1 and CDR2: SGHTA, FQGNSA. The CDR3 region is CASSLGRRSLGTQYF. The CDR3 DNA reads TGTGCCAGCAGCCTGGGACGCCGGAGTTTGGGGACCCAGTACTTC.

At least ten counts were recorded for this clonotype. V gene TRBV7-2 combines with J gene TRBJ1-2; no firm D call. V was cut by 1 base and J by 2 bases, with 5 bases left in between. The CDR3 contains 13 residues. Germline V gives CDR1 SGHTA, CDR2 FQGNSA. CDR3 region: CASSLGGNYGYTF. CDR3 DNA sequence: TGTGCCAGCAGCTTAGGCGGAAACTATGGCTACACCTTC.

V is TRBV7-3 and J is TRBJ2-3, with D tentatively TRBD2 (6 bases). This CDR3 is built from 13 residues. The germline V gene encodes CDR1 SGHTA and CDR2 FQGTGA. V shed 4 bases and J shed 8 bases, with 13 bases lying between them. The CDR3 sequence: CASSSGVAGTQYF. The CDR3 bases are TGTGCCAGCAGCTCGGGGGTGGCCGGTACGCAGTATTTT. Combining the CDR3 with reference TRBV7-3 and TRBJ2-3 gives the whole variable domain GAGVSQTPSNKVTEKGKYVELRCDPISGHTALYWYRQSLGQGPEFLIYFQGTGAADDSGLPNDRFFAVRPEGSVSTLKIQRTERGDSAVYLCASSSGVAGTQYFGPGTRLTVL.

This clonotype was seen a handful of times. The chain couples TRBV30 to TRBJ1-5; D is unclear. V was trimmed by 3 bases and J by 0 bases, leaving 9 bases between them. The CDR3 spans 14 residues. Per germline, CDR1 GTSNPN and CDR2 SVGIG (reference sequence). The CDR3 bases are TGTGCCTGGAGCCGGGAGATTAGCAATCAGCCCCAGCATTTT. It encodes CAWSREISNQPQHF. Full variable domain (outside the CDR3, taken from reference TRBV30 and TRBJ1-5): SQTIHQWPATLVQPVGSPLSLECTVEGTSNPNLYWYRQAAGRGLQLLFYSVGIGQISSEVPQNLSASRPQDRQFILSSKKLLLSDSGFYLCAWSREISNQPQHFGDGTRLSIL.

The chain couples TRBV11-2 to TRBJ2-1, with D possibly TRBD1 on 5 matching bases. The V end was cut by 6 bases, the J end by 0 bases, with 12 bases between. CDR1 and CDR2 (germline): SGHAT, FQNNGV. The CDR3 is made up of 15 amino acids. The CDR3 spells CASRITGSSYNEQFF. CDR3 DNA sequence: TGTGCCAGCAGAATAACAGGTTCCTCCTACAATGAGCAGTTCTTC.

In this sample, this clonotype turned up many times. The rearrangement uses TRBV9 and TRBJ2-1, with D possibly called TRBD1 or TRBD2 (5 bases each). Germline CDR1 and CDR2: SGDLS and YYNGEE. The CDR3 is made up of 15 amino acids. V lost 1 base and J lost 7, with 15 bases in between. The CDR3: CASSVQPGTRNEQFF. The CDR3 DNA reads TGTGCCAGCAGCGTACAGCCCGGGACGAGAAATGAGCAGTTCTTC.

This rearrangement joins TRBV6-8 to TRBJ2-1; the D gene could be TRBD1 or TRBD2 (5 bases each). The assigned J gene may be wrong: the sequence end matches TRBJ2-7 better. In germline, CDR1 is MNHGY, CDR2 SAAAGT. This CDR3 region has 17 residues. CDR3 sequence: CASSPTRSGLNNYEQYF. The CDR3 bases are TGTGCCAGCAGCCCCACCAGGTCGGGGCTTAACAACTACGAGCAGTACTTC.

The chain employs TRBV12-3 or TRBV12-4 and TRBJ2-3; D may match TRBD1 or TRBD2 (5 bases each). The V and J ends lost 6 bases and 14 bases respectively, with 24 bases between them. The CDR3 covers 14 residues. The CDR3, as DNA: TGTGCCAGCAGCAGGGCAGACTTAGACGGGGAGCTGTATTTT. This encodes CASSRADLDGELYF.

The sample holds one count of this clonotype. The chain combines TRBV7-6 with TRBJ2-3; TRBD2 agrees at 8 bases. V gave up 6 bases and J gave up 6 bases; unmatched junction bases: 11. Germline values: CDR1 SGHVS, CDR2 FNYEAQ. CDR3 length: 15 residues. The DNA of the CDR3 is TGTGCCAGCAGTCAAACTAGCGGTAAATTCGATACGCAGTATTTT. Protein product: CASSQTSGKFDTQYF.

Turning to this clonotype: No conserved phenylalanine or tryptophan is present at the end of the CDR3, so a read error is the likely explanation. It is unclear where the CDR3 begins or ends on the DNA, so no DNA is shown, and the CDR3 is as TCRdb lists it. The chain combines TRBV7-9 with TRBJ1-1. A total of 16 residues make up the CDR3, ends included. Germline V gene data show CDR1 as SEHNR and CDR2 as FQNEAQ (reference sequence). CDR3 sequence reads: CATSVAGKASPSILVM.

This clonotype is labeled medium-sized. This may be a read error, as it is one base from a much larger clone. The chain employs TRBV5-1 and TRBJ2-5; no firm D call. This CDR3 comprises 12 residues. Germline V gene sequence: CDR1 SGHRS, CDR2 YFSETQ. The V gene lost 0 bases and the J gene lost 11 bases, with 11 bases spanning the gap. Written as DNA, the CDR3 is TGCGCCAGCAGCTTGGCCGGCAATGAGCAGTACTTC. It encodes CASSLAGNEQYF.

This clonotype was counted only a few times. J is TRBJ2-1 and V is TRBV6-1, with D unclear. Trimming removed 7 bases at V and 0 bases at J, with 13 bases between. Germline CDR1 reads MNHNS; CDR2 reads SASEGT. This CDR3 contains 15 residues. This CDR3 reads CASTSLAGSYNEQFF. CDR3 DNA sequence: TGTGCCAGCACTTCCCTCGCAGGCTCCTACAATGAGCAGTTCTTC.

This chain connects TRBV7-2 to TRBJ2-5; 8 nucleotides match TRBD2. The J call is in doubt because the DNA end fits TRBJ2-7 better. CDR1 is SGHTA and CDR2 is FQGNSA in the germline V gene. The CDR3 is made up of 15 amino acids. The CDR3 is CASSPGGTLSNEQYF. The CDR3 DNA reads as TGTGCCAGCAGCCCGGGGGGGACTTTGAGCAACGAGCAGTACTTC.

The genes are TRBV7-6 and TRBJ2-1, with 10 bases lining up with TRBD2. The germline gives CDR1 SGHVS, CDR2 FNYEAQ. V trimming: 5 bases; J trimming: 9 bases; junction bases outside the gene matches: 10. The CDR3 has 15 residues. This CDR3 is CASSPLSGGPFEQFF. CDR3 DNA sequence: TGTGCCAGCAGCCCACTTAGCGGGGGGCCTTTTGAGCAGTTCTTC.

This clonotype was seen repeatedly, ten times or more. The J gene is TRBJ2-4, the V gene TRBV11-3; perhaps TRBD2 as D (5 bases). Germline V gene data show CDR1 as SGHNT and CDR2 as YENEEA. CDR3 size: 14 residues. Trimming removed 5 bases from V and 2 bases from J, with 10 bases in between. The CDR3 nucleotides are TGTGCCAGCAGCCTGAGGGAATCCAAAAACATTCAGTACTTC. It codes for CASSLRESKNIQYF.

The chain carries TRBV7-2 and TRBJ2-7; D not certain. CDR3 length: 14 residues. Deletions cut 0 bases from V and 0 bases from J, with 6 bases between. From germline, CDR1 is SGHTA and CDR2 FQGNSA. DNA of the CDR3: TGTGCCAGCAGCTTAGCGGCTATCTCCTACGAGCAGTACTTC. This codes for CASSLAAISYEQYF. Using reference TRBV7-2 and TRBJ2-7 for the parts outside the CDR3, the full variable domain is GAGVSQSPSNKVTEKGKDVELRCDPISGHTALYWYRQSLGQGLEFLIYFQGNSAPDKSGLPSDRFSAERTGGSVSTLTIQRTQQEDSAVYLCASSLAAISYEQYFGPGTRLTVT.

This clonotype showed up many times. Germline and junction disagree at one end, which may indicate a read error. The CDR3 sequence: CASSEGQDRFYGYTF. As DNA, the CDR3 is TGTGCCAGCAGCGAAGGACAGGACAGGTTCTATGGCTACACCTTC. The chain has TRBV6-1 and TRBJ1-2; 7 bases are shared with TRBD1. The CDR3 runs to 15 residues. Germline V gene lookup returns CDR1 MNHNS and CDR2 SASEGT.

The J gene is TRBJ2-1, the V gene TRBV11-3, with 12 bases identical to TRBD2. V lost 3 bases to trimming and J lost 8 bases; unmatched junction nucleotides: 2. Per the germline V gene, CDR1 is SGHNT and CDR2 is YENEEA. The length of the CDR3 is 14 residues. The CDR3 DNA is TGTGCCAGCAGCTTGGGACTAGCGGGTGATGAGCAGTTCTTC. It yields the protein CASSLGLAGDEQFF.